This TCR beta chain came from a study of response to subunit inactivated influenza vaccine. The V gene's germline CDR1 is SQVTM and CDR2 ANQGSEA. Trimming left V 0 bases short and J 5 bases short, with 8 bases between. The CDR3 covers 12 residues. This clonotype was seen many times. MiXCR, run by TCRdb on the RT-PCR reads, gives a single entry per CDR3 protein. The table records some 570,000 distinct CDR3 sequences, around 10% of them present only once. The same data also went into a second study, on T cells expressing NK-cell markers. That work adds: UMI-tagged 5'RACE template switching yielded the TCR beta cDNA. Beta-chain profiling covered CD3+CD56+NKG2C+, CD3+CD56+NKG2C- and CD3+CD56-NKG2C+ sorted subsets. Of eight sequenced donors, seven were HCMV-seropositive and one HCMV-seronegative. Sorting of alpha-beta TCR T cells alone was achieved in several experiments with an anti-gamma-delta TCR antibody. About 6 donors had dominant NKG2C+ clonotypes that comprised about 1.0-7.5% of their CD8+ T cells.

The input for sequencing was PBMCs from blood, taken on the day of vaccination. The clonotype comes from a middle-aged man who received an inactivated influenza vaccine. V is TRBV29-1 and J is TRBJ2-7; weak D call: TRBD2 (5 bases). CDR3 bases: TGCAGCGTTGAAGATCCGGAGGACGAGCAGTACTTC. Its translation: CSVEDPEDEQYF.